This TCR beta chain emerged from a study of T cells in Graves' hyperthyroidism and ophthalmopathy. It was RNA transcripts that yielded the amplified TCR beta CDR3 regions. Initially, a first-round RT-PCR of the TCR CDR3 employed the HTBI primer set. In TCRdb, the multiplex PCR reads were re-called with MiXCR into one record per CDR3 protein. The sample has around 300,000 distinct CDR3 sequences; roughly an eighth are singletons. The table lists this clonotype with many counts. What it binds is not known. Germline V gene data show CDR1 as LNHNV and CDR2 as YYDKDF (reference sequence). Trimming removed 1 base at V and 9 bases at J, with 28 bases between. This CDR3 spans 19 amino acids. Orbital computed tomography and thyroid ultrasound, together with serum TRAb and thyroxine and clinical symptoms, were used for diagnoses. The PBMCs were taken from approximately 11 ml of fresh peripheral blood. General study points: Most thyroid clonotypes expanded above 0.001 were also detected in blood. The model made its ophthalmopathy prediction, and onset followed a median about 6.8 months later.

The chain is built from TRBV15 and TRBJ2-1; a weak D match, TRBD2 (5 bases). This TCR derives from a woman between 40 and 55 years old with Graves' hyperthyroidism. The source material was blood. The CDR3 spells CATSRALTYDSPEVGEQFF. The CDR3 coding sequence is TGTGCCACCAGCAGAGCGTTAACTTATGACTCCCCGGAGGTTGGTGAGCAGTTCTTC.